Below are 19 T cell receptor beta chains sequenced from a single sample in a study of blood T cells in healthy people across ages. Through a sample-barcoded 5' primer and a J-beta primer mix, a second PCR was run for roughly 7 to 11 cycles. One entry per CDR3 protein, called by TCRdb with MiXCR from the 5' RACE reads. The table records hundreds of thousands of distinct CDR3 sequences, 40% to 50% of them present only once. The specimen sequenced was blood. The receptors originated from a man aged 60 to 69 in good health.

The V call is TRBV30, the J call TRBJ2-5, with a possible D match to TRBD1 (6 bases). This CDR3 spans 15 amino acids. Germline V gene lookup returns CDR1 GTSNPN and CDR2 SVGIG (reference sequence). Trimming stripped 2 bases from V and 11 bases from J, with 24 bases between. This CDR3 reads CAWSQGGAVLGEQYF. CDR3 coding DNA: TGTGCCTGGAGTCAAGGGGGAGCCGTCTTGGGGGAGCAGTACTTC.

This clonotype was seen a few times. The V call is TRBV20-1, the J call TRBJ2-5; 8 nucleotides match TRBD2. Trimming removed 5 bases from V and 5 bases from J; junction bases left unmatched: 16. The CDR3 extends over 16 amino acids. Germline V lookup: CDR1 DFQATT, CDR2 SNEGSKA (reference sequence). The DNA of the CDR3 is TGCAGTGCTTTCCTCGGGCGGGGGGCTTTATCGGAGACCCAGTACTTC. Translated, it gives CSAFLGRGALSETQYF.

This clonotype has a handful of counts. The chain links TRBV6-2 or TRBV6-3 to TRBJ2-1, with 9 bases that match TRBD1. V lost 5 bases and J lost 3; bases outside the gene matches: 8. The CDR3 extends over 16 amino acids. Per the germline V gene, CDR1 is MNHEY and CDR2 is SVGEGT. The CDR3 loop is CASSPLRDRDYNEQFF. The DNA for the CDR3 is TGTGCCAGCAGTCCCCTCCGGGACAGGGACTACAATGAGCAGTTCTTC.

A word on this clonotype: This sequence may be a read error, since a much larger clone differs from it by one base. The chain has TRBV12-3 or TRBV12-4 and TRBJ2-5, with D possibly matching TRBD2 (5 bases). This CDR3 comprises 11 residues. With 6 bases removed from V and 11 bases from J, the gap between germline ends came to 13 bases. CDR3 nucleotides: TGTGCCAGCAGCACTAGGGAGAAGCAGTACTTC. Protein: CASSTREKQYF.

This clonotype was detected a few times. The CDR3 reads CSAPGTSYGYTF. Written as DNA, the CDR3 is TGCAGTGCCCCCGGGACCAGCTATGGCTACACCTTC. The rearrangement joins TRBV20-1 to TRBJ1-2; maybe TRBD1 (5 bases). Germline loops: CDR1 DFQATT, CDR2 SNEGSKA (reference sequence). V was cut by 6 bases and J by 4 bases, with 12 bases left in between. The CDR3 loop spans 12 amino acids.

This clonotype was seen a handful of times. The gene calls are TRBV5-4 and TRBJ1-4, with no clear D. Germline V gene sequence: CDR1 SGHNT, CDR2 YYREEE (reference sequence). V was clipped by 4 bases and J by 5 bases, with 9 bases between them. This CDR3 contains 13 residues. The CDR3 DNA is TGTGCCAGCAGCGGTCACAGCAATGAAAAACTGTTTTTT. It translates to CASSGHSNEKLFF.

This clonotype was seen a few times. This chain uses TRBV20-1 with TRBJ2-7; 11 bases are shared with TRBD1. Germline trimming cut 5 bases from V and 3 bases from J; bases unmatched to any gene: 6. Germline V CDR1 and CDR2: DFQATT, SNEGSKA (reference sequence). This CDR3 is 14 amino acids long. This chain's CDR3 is CSARRGQGVYEQYF. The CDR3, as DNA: TGCAGTGCTCGAAGGGGACAGGGGGTCTACGAGCAGTACTTC.

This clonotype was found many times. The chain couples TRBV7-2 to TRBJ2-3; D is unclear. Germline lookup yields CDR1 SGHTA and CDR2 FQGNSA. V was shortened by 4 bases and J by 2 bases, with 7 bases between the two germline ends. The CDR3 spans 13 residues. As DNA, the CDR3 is TGTGCCAGCAGCTCGCCACACACAGATACGCAGTATTTT. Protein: CASSSPHTDTQYF.

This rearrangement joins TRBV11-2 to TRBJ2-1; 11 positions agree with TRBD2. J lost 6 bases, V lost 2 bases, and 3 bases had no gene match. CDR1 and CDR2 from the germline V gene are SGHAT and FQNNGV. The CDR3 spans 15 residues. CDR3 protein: CASSLRSGGVNEQFF. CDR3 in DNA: TGTGCCAGCAGCTTACGTAGCGGGGGGGTCAATGAGCAGTTCTTC.

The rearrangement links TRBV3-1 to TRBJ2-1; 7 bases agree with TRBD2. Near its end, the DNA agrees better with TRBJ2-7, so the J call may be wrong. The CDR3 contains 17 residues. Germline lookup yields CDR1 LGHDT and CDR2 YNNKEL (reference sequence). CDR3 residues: CASSQEEEAGIYNEQYF. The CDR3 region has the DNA TGTGCCAGCAGCCAAGAAGAGGAAGCGGGAATTTACAATGAGCAGTACTTC.

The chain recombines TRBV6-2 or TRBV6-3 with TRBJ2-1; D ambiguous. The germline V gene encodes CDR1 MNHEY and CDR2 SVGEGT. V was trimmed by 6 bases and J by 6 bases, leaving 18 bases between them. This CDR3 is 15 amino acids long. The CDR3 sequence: CASSHESSFPNEQFF. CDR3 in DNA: TGTGCCAGCAGCCATGAGTCCTCCTTCCCCAATGAGCAGTTCTTC.

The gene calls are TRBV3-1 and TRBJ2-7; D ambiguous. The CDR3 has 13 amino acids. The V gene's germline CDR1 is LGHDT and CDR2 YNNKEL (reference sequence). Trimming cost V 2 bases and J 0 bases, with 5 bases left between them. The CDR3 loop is CASSQLSSYEQYF. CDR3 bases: TGTGCCAGCAGCCAACTTAGCTCCTACGAGCAGTACTTC.

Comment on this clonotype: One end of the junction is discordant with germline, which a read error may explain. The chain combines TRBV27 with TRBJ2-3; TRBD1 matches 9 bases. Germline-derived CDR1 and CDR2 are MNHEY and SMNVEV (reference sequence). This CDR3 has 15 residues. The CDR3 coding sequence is TGTGTCAGCAGTGCGGGACAGGGATTTTCAGATACGCAGTATTTT. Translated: CVSSAGQGFSDTQYF.

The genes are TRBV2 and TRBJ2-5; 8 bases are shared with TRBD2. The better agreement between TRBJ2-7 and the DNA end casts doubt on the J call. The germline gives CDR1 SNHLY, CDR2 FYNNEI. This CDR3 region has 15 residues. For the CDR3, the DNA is TGTGCCAGCAGTTTAATCGGGGGGGCTCTCGGCGAGCAGTACTTC. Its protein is CASSLIGGALGEQYF.

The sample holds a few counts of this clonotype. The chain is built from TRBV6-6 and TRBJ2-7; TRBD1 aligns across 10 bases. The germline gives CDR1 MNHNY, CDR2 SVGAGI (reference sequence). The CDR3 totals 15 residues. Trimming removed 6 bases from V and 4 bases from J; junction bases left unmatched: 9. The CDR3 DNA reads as TGTGCCAGCAGGGGCCGGGACAGGGGATCATACGAGCAGTACTTC. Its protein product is CASRGRDRGSYEQYF.

In DNA, the CDR3 is TGTGCCAGCAGCCAAGACCAGGGAACGCCCCAGCATTTT. Amino acid sequence: CASSQDQGTPQHF. The V gene is TRBV12-3 or TRBV12-4, the J gene TRBJ1-5, with D possibly TRBD1 on 5 matching bases. V shed 6 bases and J shed 9 bases, with 15 bases lying between them. The CDR3 is 13 amino acids.

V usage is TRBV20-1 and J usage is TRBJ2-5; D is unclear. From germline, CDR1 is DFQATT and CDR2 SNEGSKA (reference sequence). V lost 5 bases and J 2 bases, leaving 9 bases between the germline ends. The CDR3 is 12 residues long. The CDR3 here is CSAPLRQETQYF. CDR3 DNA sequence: TGCAGTGCTCCTCTACGTCAAGAGACCCAGTACTTC.

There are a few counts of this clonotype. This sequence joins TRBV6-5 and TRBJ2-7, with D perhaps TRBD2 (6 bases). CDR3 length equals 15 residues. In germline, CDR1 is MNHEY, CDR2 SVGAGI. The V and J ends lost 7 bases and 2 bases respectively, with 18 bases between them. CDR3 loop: CASTRTIPGAYEQYF. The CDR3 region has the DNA TGTGCCAGCACCCGCACAATTCCGGGGGCCTACGAGCAGTACTTC.

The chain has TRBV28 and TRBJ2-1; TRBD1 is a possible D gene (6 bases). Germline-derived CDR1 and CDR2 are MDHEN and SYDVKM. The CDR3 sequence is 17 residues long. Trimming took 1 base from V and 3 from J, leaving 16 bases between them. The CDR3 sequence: CASSLSPGASYYNEQFF. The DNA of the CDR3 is TGTGCCAGCAGTTTATCGCCAGGGGCGAGTTACTACAATGAGCAGTTCTTC.